This TCR beta chain is from a study of blood T cell repertoires in COVID-19. Participants spanned ages about 18 to 90 years and resided in about two dozen US areas. Profiling relied on immunoSEQ multiplex PCR, and the TCRdb table lists in-frame clones only, not all of them. The sample records about 230,000 clones, roughly 91% being singletons. With 9 bases clipped from V and 8 bases from J, the junction kept 12 bases outside the gene matches. Germline V gene sequence: CDR1 SEHNR, CDR2 FQNEAQ (reference sequence). This CDR3 region has 15 residues. This chain uses TRBV7-9 with TRBJ1-6, with 8 bases matching TRBD1. Sequencing was done on a sample of PBMCs or T cells enriched from blood (not recorded which). This TCR derives from a woman in her 30s with acute COVID-19. The CDR3 bases are TGTGCCAGTACTGAACAGGGGGAATTGTATTCACCCCTCCACTTT. Residues: CASTEQGELYSPLHF.